Listed below are T cell receptor beta chains from one sample, sequenced in a study of T-cell reconstitution after alpha-beta-depleted transplantation in children. From the PCR reads, TCRdb called clonotypes with MiXCR, one entry per CDR3 protein. The sample shows around 700,000 distinct CDR3 sequences, 10% to 15% of them seen only once. This specimen consisted of PBMCs, obtained before TCRalphabeta/CD19-depleted stem cell transplant. The source is a girl aged 2 to 9 with congenital amegakaryocytic thrombocytopenia, due to receive a stem cell transplant. The CDR3 runs from the conserved cysteine through the conserved F or W. The order of the fields is D gene, clone size, J gene, V gene, CDR3 DNA, CDR3 protein. The D gene is left open where the match is weak. Some rows mark clone size as missing; the rest say once, few, many or name a class of expanded clone.

>NA|many|TRBJ2-7|TRBV13
TGTGCCAGCAGCTCGACCGGGATACGAACCTACGAGCAGTACTTC
CASSSTGIRTYEQYF
>NA|NA|TRBJ2-7|TRBV2
TGTGCCAGCAGTCCCCCCCCGGGAGACCACGAGCAGTACTTC
CASSPPPGDHEQYF
>TRBD2|many|TRBJ2-1|TRBV12-3/TRBV12-4
TGTGCCAGCAGCACCACGGGAGGCTCCTACAATGAGCAGTTCTTC
CASSTTGGSYNEQFF
>TRBD2|few|TRBJ2-4|TRBV2
TGTGCCAGCAGTGAAAGGTCGCTAGCGGGAGAAATGTGGTTC
CASSERSLAGEMWF
>NA|few|TRBJ1-2|TRBV7-9
TGTGCCAGCAGCTTCGGCCATGGCTACACCTTC
CASSFGHGYTF
>NA|many|TRBJ1-1|TRBV29-1
TGCAGCGTTGACAGGGGACTCACTGAAGCTTTCTTT
CSVDRGLTEAFF
>NA|many|TRBJ1-1|TRBV7-9
TGTGCCAGCAGCTTAGAACCAGGGAACACTGAAGCTTTCTTT
CASSLEPGNTEAFF
>NA|NA|TRBJ2-1|TRBV20-1
TGCAGTGCCCCTCAGCCAGGGGGAGGTCCCTACAATGAGCAGTTCTTC
CSAPQPGGGPYNEQFF
>NA|few|TRBJ1-2|TRBV6-1
TGTGCCACCTACGGGGGTTCGTCGGGGGGCTACACCTTC
CATYGGSSGGYTF
>NA|many|TRBJ1-5|TRBV28
TGTGCCAGCAGTTTACTATGGGGAAATCAGCCCCAGCATTTT
CASSLLWGNQPQHF
>NA|many|TRBJ1-2|TRBV4-1
TGCGCCAGCAGCCAAGCGACGAGGTCTGGTGGCTACACCTTC
CASSQATRSGGYTF
>NA|many|TRBJ2-1|TRBV6-5
TGTGCCAGCAGTTACCGGAGGCAGGGTGGGCAGTTCTTC
CASSYRRQGGQFF
>NA|few|TRBJ2-1|TRBV28
TGTGCCAGCAGTTTTTCCCTCTTGGGGAATGAGCAGTTCTTC
CASSFSLLGNEQFF
>TRBD2|many|TRBJ2-1|TRBV5-1
TGCGCCAGCAGCTTGGTACTAGCGGGAGATCCCTATGAGCAGTTCTTC
CASSLVLAGDPYEQFF
>NA|many|TRBJ2-1|TRBV29-1
TGCAGCGTTGAAGAATCCCGACTCGTTAATGAGCAGTTCTTC
CSVEESRLVNEQFF
>NA|few|TRBJ2-1|TRBV18
TGTGCCAGCTCACCAGTCGCGGGAACTTACAATGAGCAGTTCTTC
CASSPVAGTYNEQFF
>NA|few|TRBJ2-3|TRBV21-1
TGTGCCAGCAGCAAAGGGGCCTTGTATACGCAGTATTTT
CASSKGALYTQYF
>NA|many|TRBJ2-7|TRBV5-5
TGTGCCAGCAGCTTAAGGGGGGGCACGTCCTACGAGCAGTACTTC
CASSLRGGTSYEQYF
>TRBD2|NA|TRBJ2-1|TRBV29-1
TGCAGCGTTGAAGAGCCCGGGACTAGCGTCAATGAGCAGTTCTTC
CSVEEPGTSVNEQFF
>NA|few|TRBJ2-3|TRBV7-2
TGTGCCAGCAGCGCCGATCGACTGGCTAGCACAGATACGCAGTATTTT
CASSADRLASTDTQYF
>NA|few|TRBJ2-1|TRBV2
TGTGCCACCTACAGTTCCGAAGGGCGCACCTACAATGAGCAGTTCTTC
CATYSSEGRTYNEQFF
>TRBD2|NA|TRBJ2-7|TRBV6-2/TRBV6-3
TGTGCCAGCAGTGGGAACTTCCAGACTAGCGGGATAATCTACGAGCAGTACTTC
CASSGNFQTSGIIYEQYF
>TRBD2|many|TRBJ2-5|TRBV29-1
TGCAGCGTTAAGGAGGGAGGGCAAGAGACCCAGTACTTC
CSVKEGGQETQYF
>NA|many|TRBJ2-3|TRBV20-1
TGCAGTGCCATAGCAGGGCACCTCGATACGCAGTATTTT
CSAIAGHLDTQYF
>TRBD2|many|TRBJ2-2|TRBV7-3
TGTGCCAGCAGCCTTGGACTAGCGGGAGGTACCGGGGAGCTGTTTTTT
CASSLGLAGGTGELFF
>NA|many|TRBJ1-2|TRBV20-1
TGCAGTGCTAAAGACTGGGCTGGCTACACCTTC
CSAKDWAGYTF
>NA|many|TRBJ2-6|TRBV12-3/TRBV12-4
TGTGCCAGCAGTTTCACCGGGGCCAACGTCCTGACTTTC
CASSFTGANVLTF
>NA|NA|TRBJ1-5|TRBV12-3/TRBV12-4
TGTGCCAGCAGTAACAGGGTTTATCAGCCCCAGCATTTT
CASSNRVYQPQHF
>TRBD1|many|TRBJ1-2|TRBV7-2
TGTGCCAGCAGCACAAGTCGACAGGGCTATGGCTACACCTTC
CASSTSRQGYGYTF
>NA|NA|TRBJ1-6|TRBV7-2
TGTGCCAGCAGCTCGGTGGTCTCACCCCTCCACTTT
CASSSVVSPLHF
>NA|many|TRBJ2-5|TRBV20-1
TGCAGTGCTAGGGCCAGTCTAGCGATTTCGGAGACCCAGTACTTC
CSARASLAISETQYF
>TRBD2|many|TRBJ2-3|TRBV7-8
TGTGCCAGCAGCTTAGGCTATGGCGGGGGGACCACAGATACGCAGTATTTT
CASSLGYGGGTTDTQYF
>NA|many|TRBJ2-7|TRBV29-1
TGCAGCGTTGCGGCGGGATCCTACGAGCAGTACTTC
CSVAAGSYEQYF
>NA|many|TRBJ2-5|TRBV3-1
TGTGCCAGCAGCCAGGACTTATCAAGAGAGACCCAGTACTTC
CASSQDLSRETQYF
>NA|many|TRBJ2-7|TRBV6-5
TGTGCCAGCAGTTACTCAATCGCGGAGGCGGATGAGCAGTACTTC
CASSYSIAEADEQYF
>NA|many|TRBJ2-7|TRBV5-1
TGCGCCAGCAGCCCATCTAGATCCTCCTACGAGCAGTACTTC
CASSPSRSSYEQYF
>NA|many|TRBJ2-1|TRBV29-1
TGCAGCGTCCCTCCATCGGTGGGAGGATCTTACAATGAGCAGTTCTTC
CSVPPSVGGSYNEQFF
>NA|many|TRBJ2-3|TRBV12-3/TRBV12-4
TGTGCCAGCAGCCTATCCGGACCTGGGGCGCAGTATTTT
CASSLSGPGAQYF
>NA|few|TRBJ2-7|TRBV29-1
TGCAGCGGCGGGACGGGCCCCTGCGAGCAGTACTTC
CSGGTGPCEQYF
>NA|NA|TRBJ2-7|TRBV7-9
TGTGCCAGCAGCTTTTCAGGGCTCGACGAGCAGTACTTC
CASSFSGLDEQYF
>NA|NA|TRBJ2-5|TRBV5-1
TGCGCCAGCAGCTTGACGAGCCACCAGGCCCAGTACTTC
CASSLTSHQAQYF
>NA|many|TRBJ2-2|TRBV12-3/TRBV12-4
TGTGCCAGCAGTTACAGCGATTCCTATGGCGGGGAGCTGTTTTTT
CASSYSDSYGGELFF
>TRBD1|NA|TRBJ1-1|TRBV12-3/TRBV12-4
TGTGCCAGCAGTACTCGGGACAGGGATAGATGGGATGAAGCTTTCTTT
CASSTRDRDRWDEAFF
>NA|many|TRBJ1-2|TRBV5-5
TGTGCCAGCAGCTTGTTGGCAGCTAACTATGGCTACACCTTC
CASSLLAANYGYTF
>TRBD1|NA|TRBJ2-1|TRBV7-8
TGTGCCAGCAGCCGAAGATGGGACAGGGCCTACAATGAGCAGTTCTTC
CASSRRWDRAYNEQFF
>TRBD2|many|TRBJ2-7|TRBV20-1
TGCAGTGCTAGAGAGGGACTAGCGGGGCATAAGCAGTACTTC
CSAREGLAGHKQYF